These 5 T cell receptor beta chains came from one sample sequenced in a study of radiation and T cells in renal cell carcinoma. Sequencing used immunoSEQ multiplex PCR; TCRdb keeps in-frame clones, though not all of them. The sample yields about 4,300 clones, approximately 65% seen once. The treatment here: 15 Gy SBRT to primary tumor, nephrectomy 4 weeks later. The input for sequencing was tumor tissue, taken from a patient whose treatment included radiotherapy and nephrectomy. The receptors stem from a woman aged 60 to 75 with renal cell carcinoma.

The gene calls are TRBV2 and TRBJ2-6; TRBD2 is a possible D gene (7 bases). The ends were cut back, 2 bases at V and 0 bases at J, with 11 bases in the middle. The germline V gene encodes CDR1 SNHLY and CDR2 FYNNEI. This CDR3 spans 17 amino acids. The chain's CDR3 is CASSERGGASGANVLTF. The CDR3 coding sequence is TGTGCCAGCAGTGAAAGGGGGGGGGCCTCTGGGGCCAACGTCCTGACTTTC.

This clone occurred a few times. The CDR3 loop reads CASRGSTSSGNTIYF. DNA of the CDR3: TGTGCCAGCAGGGGCAGCACCTCCTCTGGAAACACCATATATTTT. The chain couples TRBV11-3 to TRBJ1-3; no definite D call. The germline V gene encodes CDR1 SGHNT and CDR2 YENEEA. The CDR3 length is 15 residues. Trimming shortened V by 6 bases and J by 0 bases, and 12 bases separated the two germline ends.

This CDR3 reads CASSLVGTDEQYF. The CDR3 DNA reads TGTGCCAGCAGCTTAGTGGGGACAGACGAGCAGTACTTC. The chain carries TRBV7-2 and TRBJ2-7, with 7 bases identical to TRBD1. The junction had 2 bases not matched to a gene; V was cut back by 1 base and J by 5 bases. Germline-derived CDR1 and CDR2 are SGHTA and FQGNSA. This CDR3 is 13 amino acids long.

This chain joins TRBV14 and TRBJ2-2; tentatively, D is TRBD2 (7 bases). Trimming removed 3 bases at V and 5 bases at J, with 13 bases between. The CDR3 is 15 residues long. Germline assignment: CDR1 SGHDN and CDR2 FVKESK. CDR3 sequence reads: CASSQRGTLTGELFF. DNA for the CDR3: TGTGCCAGCAGCCAGCGGGGGACATTGACCGGGGAGCTGTTTTTT.

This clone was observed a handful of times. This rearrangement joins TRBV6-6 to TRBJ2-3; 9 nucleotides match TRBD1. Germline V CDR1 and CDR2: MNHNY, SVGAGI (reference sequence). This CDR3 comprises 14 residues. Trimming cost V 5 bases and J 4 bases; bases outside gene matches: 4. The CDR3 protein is CASSATGGADTQYF. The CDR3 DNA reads TGTGCCAGCAGTGCGACAGGGGGGGCAGATACGCAGTATTTT.